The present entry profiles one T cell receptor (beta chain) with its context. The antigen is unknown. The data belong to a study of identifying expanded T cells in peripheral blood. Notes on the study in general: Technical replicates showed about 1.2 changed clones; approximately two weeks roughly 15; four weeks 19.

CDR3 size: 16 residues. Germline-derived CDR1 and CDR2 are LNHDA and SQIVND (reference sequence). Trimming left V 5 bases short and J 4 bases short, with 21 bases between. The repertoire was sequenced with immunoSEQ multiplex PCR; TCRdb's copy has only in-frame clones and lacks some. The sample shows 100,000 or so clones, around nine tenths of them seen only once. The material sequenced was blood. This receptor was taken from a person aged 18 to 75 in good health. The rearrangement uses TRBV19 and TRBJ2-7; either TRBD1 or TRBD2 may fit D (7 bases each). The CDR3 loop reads CASSPGGRQGGYEQYF. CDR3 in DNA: TGTGCCAGTAGTCCCGGCGGAAGACAGGGAGGGTACGAGCAGTACTTC.